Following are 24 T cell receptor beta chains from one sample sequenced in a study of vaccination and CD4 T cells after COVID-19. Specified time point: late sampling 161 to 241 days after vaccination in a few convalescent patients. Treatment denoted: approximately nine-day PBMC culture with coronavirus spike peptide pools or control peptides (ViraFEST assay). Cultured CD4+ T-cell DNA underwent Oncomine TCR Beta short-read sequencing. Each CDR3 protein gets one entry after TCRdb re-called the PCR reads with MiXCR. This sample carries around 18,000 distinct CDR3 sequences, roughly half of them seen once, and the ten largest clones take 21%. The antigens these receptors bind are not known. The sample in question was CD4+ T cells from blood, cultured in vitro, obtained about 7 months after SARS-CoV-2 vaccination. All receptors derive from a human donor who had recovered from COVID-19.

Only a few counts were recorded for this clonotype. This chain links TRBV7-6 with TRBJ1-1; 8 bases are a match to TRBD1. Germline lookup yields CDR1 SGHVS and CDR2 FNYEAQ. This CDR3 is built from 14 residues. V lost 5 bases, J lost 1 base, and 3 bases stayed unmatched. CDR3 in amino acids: CASSGDRGNTEAFF. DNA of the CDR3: TGTGCCAGCAGCGGCGACAGGGGGAACACTGAAGCTTTCTTT.

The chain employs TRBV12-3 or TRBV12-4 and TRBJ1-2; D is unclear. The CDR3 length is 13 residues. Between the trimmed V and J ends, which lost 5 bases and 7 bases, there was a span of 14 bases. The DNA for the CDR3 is TGTGCCAGCAGTGTCGGGCAAGGCGGTGGCTACACCTTC. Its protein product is CASSVGQGGGYTF.

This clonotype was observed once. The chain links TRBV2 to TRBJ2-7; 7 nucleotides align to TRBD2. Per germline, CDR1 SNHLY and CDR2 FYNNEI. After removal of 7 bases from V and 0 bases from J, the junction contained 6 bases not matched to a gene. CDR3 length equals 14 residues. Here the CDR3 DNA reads TGTGCCAGCATCCCAGCGGGGAGCTCCTACGAGCAGTACTTC. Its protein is CASIPAGSSYEQYF.

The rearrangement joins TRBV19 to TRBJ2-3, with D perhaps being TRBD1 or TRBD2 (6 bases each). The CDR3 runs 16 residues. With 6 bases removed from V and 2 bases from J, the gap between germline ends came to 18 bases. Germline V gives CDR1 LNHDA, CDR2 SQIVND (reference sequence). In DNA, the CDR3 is TGTGCCAGTAGCCCGCTGGAGGGGGGACCCACAGATACGCAGTATTTT. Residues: CASSPLEGGPTDTQYF.

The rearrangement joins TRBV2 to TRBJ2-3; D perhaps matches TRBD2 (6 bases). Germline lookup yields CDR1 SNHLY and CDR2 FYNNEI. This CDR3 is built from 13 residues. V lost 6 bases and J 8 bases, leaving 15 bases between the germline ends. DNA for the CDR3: TGTGCCAGCAGGAGAGGGACTCACCCTACGCAGTATTTT. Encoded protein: CASRRGTHPTQYF.

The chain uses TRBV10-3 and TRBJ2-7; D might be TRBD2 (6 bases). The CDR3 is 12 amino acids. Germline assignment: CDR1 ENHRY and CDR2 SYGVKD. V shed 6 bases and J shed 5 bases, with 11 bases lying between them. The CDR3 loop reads CAISPGVNEQYF. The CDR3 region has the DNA TGTGCCATCAGCCCGGGAGTAAACGAGCAGTACTTC.

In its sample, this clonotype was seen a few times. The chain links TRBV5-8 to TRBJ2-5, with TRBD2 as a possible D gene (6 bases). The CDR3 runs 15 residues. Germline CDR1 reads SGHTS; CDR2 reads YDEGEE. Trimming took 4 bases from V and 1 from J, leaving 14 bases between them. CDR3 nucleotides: TGTGCCAGCAGCGGTAGCGGTTTTGTCCAAGAGACCCAGTACTTC. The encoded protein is CASSGSGFVQETQYF.

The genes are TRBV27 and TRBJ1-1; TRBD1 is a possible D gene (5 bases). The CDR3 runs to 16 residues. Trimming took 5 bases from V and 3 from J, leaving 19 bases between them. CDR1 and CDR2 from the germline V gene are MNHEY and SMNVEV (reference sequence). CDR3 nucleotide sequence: TGTGCCAGCAGTCTCACCGGGACGCCGGCGGACACTGAAGCTTTCTTT. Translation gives CASSLTGTPADTEAFF.

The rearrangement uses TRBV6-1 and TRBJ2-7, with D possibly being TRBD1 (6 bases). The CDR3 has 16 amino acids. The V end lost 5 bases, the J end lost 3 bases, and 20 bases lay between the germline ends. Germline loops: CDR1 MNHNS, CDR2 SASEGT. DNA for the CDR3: TGTGCCAGCAGTCCCCAGCCAGGGGTTTTTGTCTACGAGCAGTACTTC. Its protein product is CASSPQPGVFVYEQYF.

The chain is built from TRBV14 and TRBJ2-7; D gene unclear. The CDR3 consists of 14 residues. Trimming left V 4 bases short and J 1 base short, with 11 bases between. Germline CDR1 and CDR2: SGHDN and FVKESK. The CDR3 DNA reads TGTGCCAGCAGCCCCGAATGGCGTTCCTACGAGCAGTACTTC. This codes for CASSPEWRSYEQYF.

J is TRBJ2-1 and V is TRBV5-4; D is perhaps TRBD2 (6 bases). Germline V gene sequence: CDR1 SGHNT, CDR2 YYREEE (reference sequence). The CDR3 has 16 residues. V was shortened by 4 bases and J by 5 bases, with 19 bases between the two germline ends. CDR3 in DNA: TGTGCCAGCAGCACTGCGGCTAGCGCATTAAACAATGAGCAGTTCTTC. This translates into CASSTAASALNNEQFF.

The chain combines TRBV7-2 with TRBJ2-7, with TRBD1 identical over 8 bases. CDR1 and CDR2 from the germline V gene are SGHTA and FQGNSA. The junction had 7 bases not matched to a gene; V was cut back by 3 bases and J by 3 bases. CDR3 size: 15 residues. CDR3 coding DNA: TGTGCCAGCAGCTTCTCCGGACAGGGTGGCTACGAGCAGTACTTC. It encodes CASSFSGQGGYEQYF. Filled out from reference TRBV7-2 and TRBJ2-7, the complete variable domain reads GAGVSQSPSNKVTEKGKDVELRCDPISGHTALYWYRQSLGQGLEFLIYFQGNSAPDKSGLPSDRFSAERTGGSVSTLTIQRTQQEDSAVYLCASSFSGQGGYEQYFGPGTRLTVT.

CDR3 sequence reads: CASSARYSYEQYF. The CDR3 DNA is TGTGCCAGCAGTGCCCGATACTCCTACGAGCAGTACTTC. The chain joins TRBV2 to TRBJ2-7; D is uncertain. CDR3 length: 13 amino acids. The V end was cut by 4 bases, the J end by 0 bases, with 7 bases between. CDR1 is SNHLY and CDR2 is FYNNEI in the germline V gene.

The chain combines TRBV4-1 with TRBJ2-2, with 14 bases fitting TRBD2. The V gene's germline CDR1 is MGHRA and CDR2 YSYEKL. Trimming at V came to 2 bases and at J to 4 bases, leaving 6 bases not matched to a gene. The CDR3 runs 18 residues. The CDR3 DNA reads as TGCGCCAGCAGCCAACTGACTAGCGGGGGGGCCCCCACCGGGGAGCTGTTTTTT. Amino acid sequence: CASSQLTSGGAPTGELFF.

The CDR3 DNA reads as TGTGCCAGCAGCCATCGGCCACACCAGTACCAAGAGACCCAGTACTTC. Translating it yields CASSHRPHQYQETQYF. The genes are TRBV6-2 or TRBV6-3 and TRBJ2-5; D is uncertain. This CDR3 spans 16 amino acids. V lost 6 bases to trimming and J lost 0 bases, with 17 bases between them. The germline gives CDR1 MNHEY, CDR2 SVGEGT.

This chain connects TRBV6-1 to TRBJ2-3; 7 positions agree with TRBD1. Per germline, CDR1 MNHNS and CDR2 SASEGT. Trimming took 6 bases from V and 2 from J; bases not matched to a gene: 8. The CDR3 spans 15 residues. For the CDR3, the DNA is TGTGCCAGCAGCCAGGGGGACACCGTCACAGATACGCAGTATTTT. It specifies CASSQGDTVTDTQYF.

The CDR3 DNA reads TGTGCCAGCAGCCCCTATTCAGGGGGCGCTTCGTACGAGCAGTACTTC. Protein: CASSPYSGGASYEQYF. The chain is built from TRBV7-2 and TRBJ2-7; 8 nucleotides align to TRBD1. V shed 5 bases, J shed 4 bases, and the junction held 13 bases outside the gene matches. The germline gives CDR1 SGHTA, CDR2 FQGNSA. The CDR3 runs to 16 residues.

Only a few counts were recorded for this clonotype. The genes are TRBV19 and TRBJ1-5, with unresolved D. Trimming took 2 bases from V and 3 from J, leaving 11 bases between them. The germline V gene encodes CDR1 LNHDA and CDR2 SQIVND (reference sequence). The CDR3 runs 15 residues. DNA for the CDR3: TGTGCCAGTAGTATACGGAACATGCTCAATCAGCCCCAGCATTTT. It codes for CASSIRNMLNQPQHF.

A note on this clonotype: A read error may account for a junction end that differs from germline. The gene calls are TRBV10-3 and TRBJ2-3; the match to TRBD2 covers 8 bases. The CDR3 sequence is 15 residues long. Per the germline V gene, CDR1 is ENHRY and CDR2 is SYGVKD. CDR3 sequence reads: CAIRMAREGADAQYF. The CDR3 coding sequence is TGTGCCATCAGAATGGCCCGGGAGGGCGCAGATGCGCAGTATTTT.

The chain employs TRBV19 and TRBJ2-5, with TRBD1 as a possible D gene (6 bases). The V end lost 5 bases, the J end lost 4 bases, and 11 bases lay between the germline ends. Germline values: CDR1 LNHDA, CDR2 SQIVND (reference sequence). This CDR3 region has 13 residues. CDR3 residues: CASSGWGRETQYF. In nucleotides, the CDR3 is TGTGCCAGTAGTGGCTGGGGGCGAGAGACCCAGTACTTC.

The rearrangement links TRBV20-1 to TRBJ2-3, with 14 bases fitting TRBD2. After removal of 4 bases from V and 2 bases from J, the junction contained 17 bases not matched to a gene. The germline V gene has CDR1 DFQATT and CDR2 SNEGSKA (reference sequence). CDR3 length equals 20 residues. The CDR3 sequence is CSAKVRWGLAGAPFTDTQYF. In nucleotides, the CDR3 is TGCAGTGCTAAAGTAAGATGGGGACTAGCGGGGGCACCATTCACAGATACGCAGTATTTT.

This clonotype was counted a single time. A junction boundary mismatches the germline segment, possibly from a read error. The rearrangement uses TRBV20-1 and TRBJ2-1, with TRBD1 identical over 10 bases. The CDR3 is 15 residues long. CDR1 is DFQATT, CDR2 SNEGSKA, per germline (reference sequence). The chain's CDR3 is CGAPGTGAVYNEQFF. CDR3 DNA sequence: TGCGGTGCCCCTGGGACAGGGGCTGTCTACAATGAGCAGTTCTTC.

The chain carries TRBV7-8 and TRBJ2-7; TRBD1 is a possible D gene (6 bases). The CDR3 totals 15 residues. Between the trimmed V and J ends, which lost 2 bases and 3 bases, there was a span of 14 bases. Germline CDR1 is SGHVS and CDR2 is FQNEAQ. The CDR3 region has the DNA TGTGCCAGCAGCTTAACCCGACAGGTGAACTACGAGCAGTACTTC. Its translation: CASSLTRQVNYEQYF. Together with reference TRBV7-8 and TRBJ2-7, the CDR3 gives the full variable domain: GAGVSQSPRYKVAKRGQDVALRCDPISGHVSLFWYQQALGQGPEFLTYFQNEAQLDKSGLPSDRFFAERPEGSVSTLKIQRTQQEDSAVYLCASSLTRQVNYEQYFGPGTRLTVT.

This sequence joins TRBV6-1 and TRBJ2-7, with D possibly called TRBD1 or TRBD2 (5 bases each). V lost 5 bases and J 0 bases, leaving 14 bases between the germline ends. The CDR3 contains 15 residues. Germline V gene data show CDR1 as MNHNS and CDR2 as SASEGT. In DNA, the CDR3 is TGTGCCAGCAGTACCTTCGGGACGGACTCCTACGAGCAGTACTTC. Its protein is CASSTFGTDSYEQYF.